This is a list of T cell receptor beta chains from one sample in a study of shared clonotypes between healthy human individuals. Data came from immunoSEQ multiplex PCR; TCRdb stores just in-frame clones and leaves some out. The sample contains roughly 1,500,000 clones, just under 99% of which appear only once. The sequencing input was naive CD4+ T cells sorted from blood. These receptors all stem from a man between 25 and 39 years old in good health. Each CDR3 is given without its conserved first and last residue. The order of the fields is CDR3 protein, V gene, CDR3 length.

CDR3: ASSLLGSYGYT
V: TRBV28
length: 11

CDR3: ASSQQGVGTDTQY
V: TRBV14
length: 13

CDR3: ASSPTPSGMAGELF
V: TRBV18
length: 14

CDR3: ASSIAGVGNEQF
V: TRBV6-1
length: 12

CDR3: ASSSARQGALNEQF
V: TRBV28
length: 14

CDR3: ASSIGSFETQY
V: TRBV19
length: 11

CDR3: ASSLEAGGNQPQH
V: TRBV5-1
length: 13

CDR3: SVSRTSAKNTDTQY
V: TRBV29-1
length: 14

CDR3: ASRMTGGLNQPQH
V: TRBV28
length: 13

CDR3: ASSPRLEEQY
V: TRBV28
length: 10

CDR3: ASSTSTAALYEQY
V: TRBV5-5
length: 13

CDR3: ASSLSGRANTGELF
V: TRBV9
length: 14

CDR3: ASSLGVAVQY
V: TRBV5-6
length: 10

CDR3: ASSLVGTGVQETQY
V: TRBV7-2
length: 14

CDR3: ATGRPIREEQF
V: TRBV15
length: 11

CDR3: ASSLPTTGTYGYT
V: TRBV5-4
length: 13

CDR3: ASRPGNTSTDTQY
V: TRBV5-4
length: 13

CDR3: ASSFFSSGTYNEQF
V: TRBV5-1
length: 14

CDR3: ASSNRGIARNEQF
V: TRBV6-5
length: 13

CDR3: ASSYPTGELF
V: TRBV6-5
length: 10

CDR3: ASSTGLAATRDYEQY
V: TRBV7-2
length: 15

CDR3: ASSAEPLNTEAF
V: TRBV10-1
length: 12

CDR3: ASSQVRAGEQF
V: TRBV14
length: 11

CDR3: ASTKTGKNTEAF
V: TRBV6-5
length: 12

CDR3: ASRPASLSTDTQY
V: TRBV4-1
length: 13

CDR3: ATRDRDFLGNQPQH
V: TRBV19
length: 14